This TCR beta chain was sequenced in a study of blood T cell repertoires in COVID-19. Study at large: There were acute and convalescent COVID-19 samples, and they came from the United States, Italy and Spain. In each case, the material was cDNA or gDNA derived from T cells, B-cell-depleted T cells, or PBMCs.

Per the original data handling: Reference gene primer amplification gave nucleated cell count estimates. Clones were read by immunoSEQ multiplex PCR, and TCRdb kept only the in-frame ones, dropping some. The V and J calls and clone size come from that table; D and trimming were worked out from the DNA. This table holds more than 85,000 clones, around 73% found once. Germline CDR1 and CDR2: LGHDT and YNNKEL (reference sequence). This CDR3 is 15 amino acids long. V was clipped by 4 bases and J by 4 bases; unmatched bases: 9. This chain connects TRBV3-1 (or the pseudogene TRBV3-2) to TRBJ1-2, with 7 bases identical to TRBD1. The TCR sequence derives from a man in his sixties with active or convalescent COVID-19. Sequencing was performed on peripheral blood. The CDR3 reads CASSLTPGGGYGYTF. CDR3 DNA: TGTGCCAGCAGCCTCACCCCAGGGGGAGGCTATGGCTACACCTTC.